This paragraph reports one T cell receptor (beta chain). Original handling: It was from reference gene primer amplification that nucleated cell counts were estimated. The table came from immunoSEQ multiplex PCR; TCRdb's copy has only in-frame clones and leaves some out. The V and J calls and clone size come from that table; D and trimming were worked out from the DNA. Among over 350,000 clones listed, approximately 90% were seen once. This specimen belongs to a study of blood T cell repertoires in COVID-19. Across the study: Material from acute and convalescent COVID-19 was sourced from the United States, Italy and Spain.

From germline, CDR1 is SGHVS and CDR2 FNYEAQ. This CDR3 has 14 amino acids. V lost 2 bases and J 3 bases, leaving 9 bases between the germline ends. Those enrolled, adults aged 18 to 89 years, came from about two dozen US areas. All recovered Cohort 3 donors got two negative PCRs, got clearance, or saw symptom resolution. The V call is TRBV7-6, the J call TRBJ2-3; tentative D call: TRBD2 (5 bases). Source material: PBMCs or T cells enriched from blood (not recorded which). The receptor was derived from a woman aged 18-29 years who had recovered from COVID-19. For the CDR3, the DNA is TGTGCCAGCAGCTTATCACTAGAGACAGATACGCAGTATTTT. This translates into CASSLSLETDTQYF.